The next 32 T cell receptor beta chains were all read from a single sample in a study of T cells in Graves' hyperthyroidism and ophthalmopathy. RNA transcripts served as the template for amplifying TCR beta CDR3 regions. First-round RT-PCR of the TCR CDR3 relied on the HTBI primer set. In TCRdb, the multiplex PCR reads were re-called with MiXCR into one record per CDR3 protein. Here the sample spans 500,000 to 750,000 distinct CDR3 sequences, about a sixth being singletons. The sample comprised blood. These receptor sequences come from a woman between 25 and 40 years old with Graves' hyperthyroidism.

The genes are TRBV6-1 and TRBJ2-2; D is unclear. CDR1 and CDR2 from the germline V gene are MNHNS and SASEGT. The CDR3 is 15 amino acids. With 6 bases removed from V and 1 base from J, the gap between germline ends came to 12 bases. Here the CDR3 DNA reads TGTGCCAGCAGCGTAGTTCCGGGGAACACCGGGGAGCTGTTTTTT. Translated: CASSVVPGNTGELFF.

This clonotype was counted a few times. DNA for the CDR3: TGTGCCAGCAGAATAGGACCGCCCTATGGCTACACCTTC. This translates into CASRIGPPYGYTF. J is TRBJ1-2 and V is TRBV6-2 or TRBV6-3; no clear D. The CDR3 extends over 13 amino acids. The V end was cut by 6 bases, the J end by 4 bases, with 12 bases between. Germline V gives CDR1 MNHEY, CDR2 SVGEGT.

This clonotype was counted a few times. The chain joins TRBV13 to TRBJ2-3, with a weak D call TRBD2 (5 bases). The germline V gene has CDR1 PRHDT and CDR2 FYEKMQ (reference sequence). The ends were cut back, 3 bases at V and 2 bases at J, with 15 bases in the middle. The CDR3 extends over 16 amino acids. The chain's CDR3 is CASSFSQEVLTDTQYF. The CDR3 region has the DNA TGTGCCAGCAGCTTCTCCCAGGAGGTTCTCACAGATACGCAGTATTTT. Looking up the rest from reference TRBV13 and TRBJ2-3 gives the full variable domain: AAGVIQSPRHLIKEKRETATLKCYPIPRHDTVYWYQQGPGQDPQFLISFYEKMQSDKGSIPDRFSAQQFSDYHSELNMSSLELGDSALYFCASSFSQEVLTDTQYFGPGTRLTVL.

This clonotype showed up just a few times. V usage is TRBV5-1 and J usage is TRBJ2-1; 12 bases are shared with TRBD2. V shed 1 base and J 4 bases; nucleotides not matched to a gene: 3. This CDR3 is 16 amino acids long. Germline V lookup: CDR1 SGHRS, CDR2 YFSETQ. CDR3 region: CASSLLLAGGYNEQFF. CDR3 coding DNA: TGCGCCAGCAGCTTGTTGCTAGCGGGAGGGTACAATGAGCAGTTCTTC.

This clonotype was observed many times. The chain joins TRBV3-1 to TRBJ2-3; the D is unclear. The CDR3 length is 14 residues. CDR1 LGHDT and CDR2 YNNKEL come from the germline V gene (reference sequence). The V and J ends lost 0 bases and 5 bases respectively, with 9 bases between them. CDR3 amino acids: CASSQDHRGDTQYF. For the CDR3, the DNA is TGTGCCAGCAGCCAAGATCATCGAGGAGATACGCAGTATTTT.

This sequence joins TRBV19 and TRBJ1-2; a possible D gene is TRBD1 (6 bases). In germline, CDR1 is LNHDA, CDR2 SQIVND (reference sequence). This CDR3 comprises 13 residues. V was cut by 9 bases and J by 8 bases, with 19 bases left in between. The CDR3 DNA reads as TGTGCCAGCCTCGGCCAGGGGCGTGACGGCTACACCTTC. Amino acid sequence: CASLGQGRDGYTF.

CDR3 sequence: CASRPIQSSGNTIYF. The CDR3 bases are TGTGCCAGTAGACCGATACAGAGCTCTGGAAACACCATATATTTT. The rearrangement uses TRBV19 and TRBJ1-3; D unclear. From germline, CDR1 is LNHDA and CDR2 SQIVND (reference sequence). This CDR3 region has 15 residues. Deletions cut 6 bases from V and 0 bases from J, with 12 bases between.

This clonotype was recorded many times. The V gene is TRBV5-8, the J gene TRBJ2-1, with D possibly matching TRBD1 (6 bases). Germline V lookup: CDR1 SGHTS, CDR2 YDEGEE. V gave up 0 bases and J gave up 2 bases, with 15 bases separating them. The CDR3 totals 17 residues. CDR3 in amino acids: CASSLAKHRVTYNEQFF. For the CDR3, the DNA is TGTGCCAGCAGCTTGGCTAAACACAGGGTAACCTACAATGAGCAGTTCTTC.

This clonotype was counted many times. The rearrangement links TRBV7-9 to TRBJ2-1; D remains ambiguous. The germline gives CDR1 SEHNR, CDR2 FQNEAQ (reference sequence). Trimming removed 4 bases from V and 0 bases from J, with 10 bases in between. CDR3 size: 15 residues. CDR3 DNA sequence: TGTGCCAGCAGCTACCCGGAAAGCTCCTACAATGAGCAGTTCTTC. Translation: CASSYPESSYNEQFF.

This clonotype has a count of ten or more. DNA of the CDR3: TGCAGTGCTAGAAGTCTAGCGCCCTACGAGCAGTACTTC. Its translation is CSARSLAPYEQYF. The chain combines TRBV20-1 with TRBJ2-7, with D maybe TRBD2 (6 bases). This CDR3 is built from 13 residues. Germline V CDR1 and CDR2: DFQATT, SNEGSKA (reference sequence). Deletions cut 2 bases from V and 2 bases from J, with 10 bases between.

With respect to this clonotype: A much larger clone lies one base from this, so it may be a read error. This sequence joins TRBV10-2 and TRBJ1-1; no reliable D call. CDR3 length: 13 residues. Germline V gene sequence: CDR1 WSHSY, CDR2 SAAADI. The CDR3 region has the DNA TGCGCCAGCAGTGTTGCCGACGACACTGGAGCTTTCTTT. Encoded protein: CASSVADDTGAFF.

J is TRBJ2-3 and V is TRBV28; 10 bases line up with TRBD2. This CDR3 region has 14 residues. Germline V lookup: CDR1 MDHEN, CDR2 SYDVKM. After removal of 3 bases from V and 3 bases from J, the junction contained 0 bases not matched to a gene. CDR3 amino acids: CASSFSGRTDTQYF. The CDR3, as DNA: TGTGCCAGCAGTTTTAGCGGGAGGACAGATACGCAGTATTTT.

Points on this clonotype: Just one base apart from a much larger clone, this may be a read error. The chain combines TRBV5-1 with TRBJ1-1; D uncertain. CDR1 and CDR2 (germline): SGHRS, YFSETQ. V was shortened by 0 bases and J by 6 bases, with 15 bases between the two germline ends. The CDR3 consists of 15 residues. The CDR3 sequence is CASSLDSTSDAEAFF. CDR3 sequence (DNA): TGCGCCAGCAGCTTGGATAGCACATCGGACGCTGAAGCTTTCTTT. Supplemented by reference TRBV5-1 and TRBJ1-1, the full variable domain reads KAGVTQTPRYLIKTRGQQVTLSCSPISGHRSVSWYQQTPGQGLQFLFEYFSETQRNKGNFPGRFSGRQFSNSRSEMNVSTLELGDSALYLCASSLDSTSDAEAFFGQGTRLTVV.

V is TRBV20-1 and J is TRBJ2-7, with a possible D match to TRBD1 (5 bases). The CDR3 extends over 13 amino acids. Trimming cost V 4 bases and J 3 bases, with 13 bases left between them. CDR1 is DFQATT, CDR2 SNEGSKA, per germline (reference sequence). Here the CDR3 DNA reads TGCAGTGCTAAAAGTGAAGGGGTCTACGAGCAGTACTTC. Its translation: CSAKSEGVYEQYF.

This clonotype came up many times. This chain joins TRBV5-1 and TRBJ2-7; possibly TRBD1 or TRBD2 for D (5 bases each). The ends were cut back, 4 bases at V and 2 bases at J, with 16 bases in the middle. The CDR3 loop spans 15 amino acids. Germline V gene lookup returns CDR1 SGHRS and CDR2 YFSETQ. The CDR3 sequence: CASSPGTTPPYEQYF. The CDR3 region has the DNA TGCGCCAGCAGCCCCGGGACGACCCCTCCCTACGAGCAGTACTTC.

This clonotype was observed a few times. CDR3 loop: CASRGARGYTF. The CDR3 DNA sequence: TGTGCCAGCAGGGGGGCCCGGGGCTACACCTTC. The V gene is TRBV2, the J gene TRBJ1-2, with D maybe TRBD1 (6 bases). The CDR3 loop spans 11 amino acids. Germline V gives CDR1 SNHLY, CDR2 FYNNEI. Between the trimmed V and J ends, which lost 6 bases and 8 bases, there was a span of 10 bases.

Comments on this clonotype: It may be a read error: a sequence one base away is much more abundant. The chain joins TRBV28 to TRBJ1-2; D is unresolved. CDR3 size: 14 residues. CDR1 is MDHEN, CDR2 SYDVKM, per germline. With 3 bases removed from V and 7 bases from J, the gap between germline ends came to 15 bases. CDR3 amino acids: CASSLWKGSFGYTF. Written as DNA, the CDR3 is TGTGCCAGCAGTTTGTGGAAGGGTTCTTTTGGCTACACCTTC.

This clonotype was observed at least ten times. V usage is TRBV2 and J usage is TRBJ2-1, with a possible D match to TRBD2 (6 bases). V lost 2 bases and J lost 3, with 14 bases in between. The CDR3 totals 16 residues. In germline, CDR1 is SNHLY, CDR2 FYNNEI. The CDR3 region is CASSERGGARYNEQFF. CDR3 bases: TGTGCCAGCAGTGAACGGGGCGGGGCACGCTACAATGAGCAGTTCTTC.

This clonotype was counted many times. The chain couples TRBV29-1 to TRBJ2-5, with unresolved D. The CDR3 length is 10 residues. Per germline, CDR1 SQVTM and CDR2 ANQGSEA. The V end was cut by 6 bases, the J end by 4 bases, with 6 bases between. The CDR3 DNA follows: TGCAGCGTCCGAATAGAGACCCAGTACTTC. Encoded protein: CSVRIETQYF. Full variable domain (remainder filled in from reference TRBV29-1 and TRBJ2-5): SAVISQKPSRDICQRGTSLTIQCQVDSQVTMMFWYRQQPGQSLTLIATANQGSEATYESGFVIDKFPISRPNLTFSTLTVSNMSPEDSSIYLCSVRIETQYFGPGTRLLVL.

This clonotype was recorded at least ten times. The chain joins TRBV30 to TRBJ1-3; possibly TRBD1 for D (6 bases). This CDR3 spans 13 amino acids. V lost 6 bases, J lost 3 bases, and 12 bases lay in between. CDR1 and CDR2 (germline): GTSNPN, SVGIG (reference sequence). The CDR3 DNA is TGTGCCTGTTCGGGGGCCGGTGGAAACACCATATATTTT. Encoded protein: CACSGAGGNTIYF.

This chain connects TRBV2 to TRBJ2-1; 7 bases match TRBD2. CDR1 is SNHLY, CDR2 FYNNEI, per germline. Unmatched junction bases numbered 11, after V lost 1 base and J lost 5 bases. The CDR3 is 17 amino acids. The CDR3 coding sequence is TGTGCCAGCAGTGAAGGTAGGGCGGGAGAATCCCACAATGAGCAGTTCTTC. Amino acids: CASSEGRAGESHNEQFF.

CDR3 protein: CASSLGGASEAFF. The DNA of the CDR3 is TGTGCCAGCAGTCTCGGGGGGGCCTCTGAAGCTTTCTTT. The V gene is TRBV2, the J gene TRBJ1-1, with D perhaps TRBD1 (6 bases). CDR3 size: 13 residues. Trimming cost V 5 bases and J 6 bases, with 13 bases left between them. The germline CDR1 and CDR2 sequences are SNHLY and FYNNEI.

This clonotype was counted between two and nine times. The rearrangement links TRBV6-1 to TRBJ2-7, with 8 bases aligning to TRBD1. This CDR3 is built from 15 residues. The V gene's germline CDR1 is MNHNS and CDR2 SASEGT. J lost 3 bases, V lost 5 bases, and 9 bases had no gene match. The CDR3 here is CASSYAPGGHYEQYF. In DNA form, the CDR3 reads TGTGCCAGCAGTTACGCGCCAGGGGGCCACTACGAGCAGTACTTC.

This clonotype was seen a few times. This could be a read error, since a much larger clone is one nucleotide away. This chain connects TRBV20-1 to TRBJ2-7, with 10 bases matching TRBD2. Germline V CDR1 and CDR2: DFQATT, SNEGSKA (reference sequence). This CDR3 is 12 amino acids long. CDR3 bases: TGCAGTGGGACTAGCGGTCGGTACGAGCAGCACTTC. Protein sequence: CSGTSGRYEQHF.

CDR3 nucleotides: TGTGCCATCACGAGAGAACCGGGACCAACGGATACGCAGTATTTT. It yields the protein CAITREPGPTDTQYF. The chain combines TRBV10-3 with TRBJ2-3, with D possibly called TRBD1 or TRBD2 (5 bases each). Germline V gene data show CDR1 as ENHRY and CDR2 as SYGVKD. This CDR3 region has 15 residues. Trimming cost V 7 bases and J 6 bases, with 20 bases left between them.

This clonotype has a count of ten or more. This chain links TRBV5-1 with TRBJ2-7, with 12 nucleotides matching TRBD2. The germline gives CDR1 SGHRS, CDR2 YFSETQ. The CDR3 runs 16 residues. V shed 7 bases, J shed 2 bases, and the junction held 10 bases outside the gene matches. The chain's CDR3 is CASRRASGRDTYEQYF. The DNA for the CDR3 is TGCGCCAGCCGGAGAGCTAGCGGGAGGGATACCTACGAGCAGTACTTC.

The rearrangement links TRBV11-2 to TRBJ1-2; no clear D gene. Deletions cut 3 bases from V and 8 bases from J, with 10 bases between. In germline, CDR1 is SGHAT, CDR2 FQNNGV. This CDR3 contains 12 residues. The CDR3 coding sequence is TGTGCCAGCAGCTTTACCAATAGCGGCTACACCTTC. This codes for CASSFTNSGYTF.

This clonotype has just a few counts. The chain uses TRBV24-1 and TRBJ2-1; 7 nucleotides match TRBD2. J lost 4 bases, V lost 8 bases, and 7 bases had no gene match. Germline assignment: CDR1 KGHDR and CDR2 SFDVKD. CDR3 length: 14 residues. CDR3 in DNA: TGTGCCACCACGGGAGGACGGGCGTACAATGAGCAGTTCTTC. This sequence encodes CATTGGRAYNEQFF.

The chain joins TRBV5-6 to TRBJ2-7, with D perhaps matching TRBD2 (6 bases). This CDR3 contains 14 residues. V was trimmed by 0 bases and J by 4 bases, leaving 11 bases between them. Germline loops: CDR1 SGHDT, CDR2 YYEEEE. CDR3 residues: CASSLVAGKYEQYF. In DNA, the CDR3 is TGTGCCAGCAGCTTGGTGGCGGGGAAGTACGAGCAGTACTTC.

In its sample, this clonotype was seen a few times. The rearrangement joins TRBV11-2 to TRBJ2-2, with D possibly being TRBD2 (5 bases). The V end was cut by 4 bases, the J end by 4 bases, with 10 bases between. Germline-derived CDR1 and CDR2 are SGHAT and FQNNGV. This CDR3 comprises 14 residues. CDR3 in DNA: TGTGCCAGCAGCTCGGGATTGAGCACCGGGGAGCTGTTTTTT. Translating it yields CASSSGLSTGELFF.

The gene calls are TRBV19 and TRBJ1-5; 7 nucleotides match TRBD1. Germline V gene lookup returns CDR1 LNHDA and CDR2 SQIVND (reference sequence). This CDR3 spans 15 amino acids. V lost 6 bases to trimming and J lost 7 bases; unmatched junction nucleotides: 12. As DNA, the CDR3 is TGTGCCAGTAGGCTAACAGGGGCCGCGCTGCAGCCCCAGCATTTT. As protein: CASRLTGAALQPQHF. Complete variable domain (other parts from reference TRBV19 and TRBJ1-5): DGGITQSPKYLFRKEGQNVTLSCEQNLNHDAMYWYRQDPGQGLRLIYYSQIVNDFQKGDIAEGYSVSREKKESFPLTVTSAQKNPTAFYLCASRLTGAALQPQHFGDGTRLSIL.

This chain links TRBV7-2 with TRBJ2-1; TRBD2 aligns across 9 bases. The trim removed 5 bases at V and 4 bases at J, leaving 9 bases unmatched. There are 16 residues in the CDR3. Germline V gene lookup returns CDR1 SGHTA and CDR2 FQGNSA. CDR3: CASSLSLAGTYNEQFF. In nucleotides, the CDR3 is TGTGCCAGCAGCCTCTCACTAGCGGGCACGTACAATGAGCAGTTCTTC.